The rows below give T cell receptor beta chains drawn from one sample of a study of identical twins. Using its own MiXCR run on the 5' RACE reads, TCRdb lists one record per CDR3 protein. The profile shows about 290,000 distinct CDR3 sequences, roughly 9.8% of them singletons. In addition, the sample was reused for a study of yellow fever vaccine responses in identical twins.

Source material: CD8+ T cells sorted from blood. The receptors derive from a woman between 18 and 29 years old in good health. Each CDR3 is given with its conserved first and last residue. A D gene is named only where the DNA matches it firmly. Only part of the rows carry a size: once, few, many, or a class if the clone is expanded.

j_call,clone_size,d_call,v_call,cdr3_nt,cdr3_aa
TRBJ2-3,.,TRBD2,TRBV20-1,TGCAGTGCTGTGACTAGCGGGAGACCCCCAGATACGCAGTATTTT,CSAVTSGRPPDTQYF
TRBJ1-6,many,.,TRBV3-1,TGTGCCAGCAGCCAAGAGAGCTCCTATAATTCACCCCTCCACTTT,CASSQESSYNSPLHF
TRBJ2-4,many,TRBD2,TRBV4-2,TGTGCCAGCAGCCCCGCCTCGGAGGGGAGGGACAAAAACATTCAGTACTTC,CASSPASEGRDKNIQYF
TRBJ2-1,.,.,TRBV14,TGTGCCAGCAGCCAGGGTCCTTTCTACGATGAGCAGTTCTTC,CASSQGPFYDEQFF
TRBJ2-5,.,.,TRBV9,TGTGCCAGCAACCAGTTCGGGGGACAAGAGACCCAGTACTTC,CASNQFGGQETQYF
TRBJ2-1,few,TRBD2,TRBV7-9,TGTGCCAGCAGCGCCCGGACTAGCGGGAAGCGCGGAGAGCAGTTCTTC,CASSARTSGKRGEQFF
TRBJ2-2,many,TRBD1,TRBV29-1,TGCAGCGTCGCTAAACAGGGGGCTCAGTCCGGGGAGCTGTTTTTT,CSVAKQGAQSGELFF
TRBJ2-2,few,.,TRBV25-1,TGTGCCAGCAGTCCGTTGGAATCTGGGAAGTTGACCGGGGAGCTGTTTTTT,CASSPLESGKLTGELFF
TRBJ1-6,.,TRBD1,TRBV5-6,TGTGCCAGCAGCTTTGGACAGGGCAGCTCCTATAATTCACCCCTCCACTTT,CASSFGQGSSYNSPLHF
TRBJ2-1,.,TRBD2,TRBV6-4,TGTGCCAGCAGTGACTCGACCGGGGGGGATGAGCAGTTCTTC,CASSDSTGGDEQFF
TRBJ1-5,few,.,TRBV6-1,TGTGCCAGCAGTGAAGATAGACACGCTGGCAATCAGCCCCAGCATTTT,CASSEDRHAGNQPQHF